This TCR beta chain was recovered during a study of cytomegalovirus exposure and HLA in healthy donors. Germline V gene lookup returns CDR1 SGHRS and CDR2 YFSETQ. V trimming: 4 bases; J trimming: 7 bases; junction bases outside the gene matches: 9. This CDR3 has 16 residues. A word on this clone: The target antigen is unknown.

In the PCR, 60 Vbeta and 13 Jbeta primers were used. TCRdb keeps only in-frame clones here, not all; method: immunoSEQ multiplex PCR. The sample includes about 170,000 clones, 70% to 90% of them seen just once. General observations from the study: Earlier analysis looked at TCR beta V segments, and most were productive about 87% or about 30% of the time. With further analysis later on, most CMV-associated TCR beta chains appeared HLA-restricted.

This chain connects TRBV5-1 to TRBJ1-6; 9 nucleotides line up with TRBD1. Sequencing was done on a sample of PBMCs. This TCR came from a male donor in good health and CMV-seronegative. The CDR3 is CASSDYGQGYNSPLHF. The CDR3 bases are TGCGCCAGCAGCGACTACGGACAGGGGTACAATTCACCCCTCCACTTT. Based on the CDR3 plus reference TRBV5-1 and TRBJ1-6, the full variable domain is KAGVTQTPRYLIKTRGQQVTLSCSPISGHRSVSWYQQTPGQGLQFLFEYFSETQRNKGNFPGRFSGRQFSNSRSEMNVSTLELGDSALYLCASSDYGQGYNSPLHFGNGTRLTVT.